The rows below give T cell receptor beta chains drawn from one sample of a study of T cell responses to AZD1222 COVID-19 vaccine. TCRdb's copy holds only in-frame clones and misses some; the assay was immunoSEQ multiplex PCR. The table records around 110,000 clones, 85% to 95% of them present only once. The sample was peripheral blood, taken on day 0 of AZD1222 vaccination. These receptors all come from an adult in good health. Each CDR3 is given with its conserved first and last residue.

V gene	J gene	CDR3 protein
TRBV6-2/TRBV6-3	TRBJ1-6	CASSLTGENSPLHF
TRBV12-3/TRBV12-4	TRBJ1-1	CASSLKSEAFF
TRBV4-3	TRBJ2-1	CASSQQDGVNEQFF
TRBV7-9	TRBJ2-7	CASSLGQSISYEQYF
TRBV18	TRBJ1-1	CASSQTSGPTEAFF
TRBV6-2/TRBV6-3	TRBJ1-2	CASSYSRTGDKRGYTF
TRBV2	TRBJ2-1	CASSGWTRDNEQFF
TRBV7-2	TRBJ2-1	CASSLAALAGTNEQFF
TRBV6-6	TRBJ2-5	CASLGASGGQETQYF
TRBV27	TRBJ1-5	CASSLLRGSGQPQHF
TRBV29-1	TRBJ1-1	CSVRATGENTEAFF
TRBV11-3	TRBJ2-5	CASRRTGETQYF
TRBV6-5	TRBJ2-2	CASRGQGAGTGELFF
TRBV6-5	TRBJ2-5	CASTIAGGETQYF